This T cell receptor beta chain was captured in a study of blood T cell repertoires in COVID-19. As for the study in general: There were acute and convalescent COVID-19 samples, and they came from the United States, Italy and Spain. Sources were T cells, B-cell-depleted T cells, or PBMCs; the material itself was cDNA or gDNA.

Authors' methods: Estimation of nucleated cell counts relied on the amplification of reference gene primers. The protocol was immunoSEQ multiplex PCR, while the TCRdb copy is restricted to in-frame clones and leaves out a portion. V, J and clone size derive from that table, while D and trimming were established from the DNA sequence. This sample carries 270,000 or so clones, more than 85% of them seen once, and the ten largest clones take approximately 4.6%. The ends were cut back, 6 bases at V and 1 base at J, with 12 bases in the middle. The CDR3 loop spans 14 amino acids. Per the germline V gene, CDR1 is SNHLY and CDR2 is FYNNEI.

The V and J genes are TRBV2 and TRBJ2-5, with a tentative D call TRBD1 (6 bases). The sample consisted of peripheral blood. This TCR came from a middle-aged man with acute or convalescent COVID-19. In DNA, the CDR3 is TGTGCCAGCAGCCGCCGAGGGGGCCAAGAGACCCAGTACTTC. This gives the protein CASSRRGGQETQYF.